This T cell receptor beta chain was captured by sequencing in a study of blood T cell repertoires in COVID-19. About the research overall: The samples span acute and convalescent COVID-19 from the United States, Italy and Spain. The analysed material was cDNA or gDNA that came from T cells, B-cell-depleted T cells, or PBMCs.

The authors' processing: Researchers report that nucleated cell counts were estimated from reference gene primer amplification. Generated by immunoSEQ multiplex PCR, the TCRdb table keeps only in-frame clones and is missing some. That table supplies the V and J calls and clone size; D and trimming were determined from the DNA. The table records about 130,000 clones, around 79% of them present only once. Seattle researchers signed up patients amid active infection and tracked them longitudinally. V gave up 2 bases and J gave up 2 bases, with 10 bases separating them. Germline V gene lookup returns CDR1 MGHRA and CDR2 YSYEKL. The CDR3 has 15 amino acids. This clone was seen a few times.

Material for sequencing was peripheral blood. The chain joins TRBV4-1 to TRBJ1-5; TRBD1 is a possible D gene (6 bases). The clonotype comes from a woman between 70 and 85 years old with COVID-19, enrolled during active disease. CDR3 amino acids: CASSQQQGGNQPQHF. The CDR3 DNA reads as TGCGCCAGCAGCCAACAACAGGGAGGCAATCAGCCCCAGCATTTT.